This TCR beta chain was sequenced in a study of spatial heterogeneity in lung cancer. Study overall: Sequenced were any available follow-up PBMC samples, which had been obtained a median of approximately two years after resection.

TCRdb fed the 5' RACE reads into MiXCR, producing one record per CDR3 protein. Of 35,000 to 55,000 distinct CDR3 sequences detected, 20% to 25% appear once; the ten largest clones hold less than 9.5%. Time point meaning: blood at routine non-recurrence follow-up after resection. Unsorted tumor, nontumor lung tissue or cryopreserved PBMC supplied the whole RNA. This TCR derives from a female donor with early-stage non-small cell lung cancer. The sequencing used PBMCs, collected at follow-up.

The CDR3 nucleotides are TGTGCCAGCAGCTGGGACGGATACAATGAGCAGTTCTTC. It encodes CASSWDGYNEQFF. The chain joins TRBV3-1 to TRBJ2-1; D possibly matches TRBD1 or TRBD2 (5 bases each). Germline V gene sequence: CDR1 LGHDT, CDR2 YNNKEL (reference sequence). The V and J ends lost 5 bases and 4 bases respectively, with 9 bases between them. The CDR3 covers 13 residues.